This T cell receptor beta chain was obtained from a study of monozygotic twins with cystic fibrosis. This CDR3 has 14 amino acids. Trimming removed 3 bases at V and 7 bases at J, with 16 bases between. The V gene's germline CDR1 is MNHEY and CDR2 SMNVEV (reference sequence). Whole-study findings and limits: Age, concordance and disease severity did not associate with shared CDR3 numbers. Clonality was generally low (median approximately 0.0094), higher in the most severe patients. J usage was most co-twin-similar in 8 of 16 pairs, V in 13. Monozygotic CF twin pairs shared significantly more nucleotide-identical clonotypes than unrelated CF individuals did.

On this clone itself: Antigen unknown.

The table came from immunoSEQ multiplex PCR; TCRdb's copy has only in-frame clones and leaves some out. The sample records over 25,000 clones, 92% being singletons. V gene TRBV27 combines with J gene TRBJ2-7; D remains ambiguous. Sample: blood. This TCR was sampled from a girl between 2 and 10 years old with cystic fibrosis. The DNA of the CDR3 is TGTGCCAGCAGTTTCGGCGGTGCCCTGGGGGAGCAGTACTTC. This sequence encodes CASSFGGALGEQYF.